Shown below are 26 T cell receptor beta chains from a single sample sequenced in a study of early T cells in non-severe SARS-CoV-2 infection. TCRdb reanalysed the 5' RACE reads using MiXCR and keeps one entry per CDR3 protein. The sample has about 64,000 distinct CDR3 sequences, over 9.5% seen once. Sample: whole blood, taken at baseline. The receptors derive from an adult who was a healthcare worker with PCR-confirmed SARS-CoV-2 infection or an uninfected control (not recorded which).

The chain carries TRBV18 and TRBJ2-1; a weak D match, TRBD2 (6 bases). The germline gives CDR1 KGHSH, CDR2 LQKENI. The V end was cut by 0 bases, the J end by 4 bases, with 13 bases between. The CDR3 is 16 amino acids. The CDR3 sequence: CASSPPGGAFYNEQFF. CDR3 in DNA: TGTGCCAGCTCACCACCGGGGGGAGCGTTTTACAATGAGCAGTTCTTC.

For this clonotype: A read error is likely, as this CDR3 ends without the conserved phenylalanine or tryptophan. The chain has TRBV6-2 or TRBV6-3 and TRBJ2-7, with 7 bases aligning to TRBD2. The CDR3 length is 16 residues. Per germline, CDR1 MNHEY and CDR2 SVGEGT. The ends lost 4 bases at V and 6 bases at J; junction bases unmatched: 15. CDR3 nucleotide sequence: TGTGCCAGCAGTTCGCAGTGGGGGGGGACCCCCTCCGAGCAGTACCTC. As protein: CASSSQWGGTPSEQYL.

This clonotype showed up just once. The rearrangement uses TRBV12-5 and TRBJ2-5; TRBD1 agrees at 10 bases. This CDR3 is built from 14 residues. Looked up from germline, CDR1 is LGHNT and CDR2 is FRNRAP. Trimming at V came to 5 bases and at J to 5 bases, leaving 5 bases not matched to a gene. Here the CDR3 reads CASGEGQGGETQYF. CDR3 DNA: TGTGCTAGTGGTGAAGGACAGGGGGGCGAGACCCAGTACTTC. The complete variable domain, with remaining parts taken from reference TRBV12-5 and TRBJ2-5, reads DARVTQTPRHKVTEMGQEVTMRCQPILGHNTVFWYRQTMMQGLELLAYFRNRAPLDDSGMPKDRFSAEMPDATLATLKIQPSEPRDSAVYFCASGEGQGGETQYFGPGTRLLVL.

The gene calls are TRBV4-3 and TRBJ2-5; D is ambiguous. The CDR3 is made up of 13 amino acids. Looked up from germline, CDR1 is LGHNA and CDR2 is YSLEER. Trimming took off 2 bases at V and 0 bases at J, with 4 bases between the two ends. The CDR3 reads CASSQQYQETQYF. The CDR3 DNA reads as TGCGCCAGCAGCCAACAGTACCAAGAGACCCAGTACTTC.

The table lists this clonotype with many counts. This rearrangement joins TRBV7-2 to TRBJ2-5; TRBD1 or TRBD2 may be the D gene (5 bases each). CDR1 is SGHTA, CDR2 FQGNSA, per germline. Trimming stripped 5 bases from V and 5 bases from J, with 12 bases between. The CDR3 runs to 13 residues. CDR3 coding DNA: TGTGCCAGCAGCGCGGCTTGGGGGGAGACCCAGTACTTC. This sequence encodes CASSAAWGETQYF.

In its sample, this clonotype was seen many times. The chain joins TRBV7-2 to TRBJ2-1, with 10 bases lining up with TRBD2. V gave up 6 bases and J gave up 0 bases; unmatched junction bases: 8. The CDR3 runs 17 residues. Germline lookup yields CDR1 SGHTA and CDR2 FQGNSA. The CDR3 sequence is CASSPGLAFSSYNEQFF. Written as DNA, the CDR3 is TGTGCCAGCAGTCCGGGACTAGCGTTTAGCTCCTACAATGAGCAGTTCTTC.

This clonotype was seen a handful of times. The J gene is TRBJ1-3, the V gene TRBV28; D not resolved. The CDR3 is made up of 12 amino acids. CDR1 is MDHEN, CDR2 SYDVKM, per germline. Trimming cost V 4 bases and J 5 bases, with 6 bases left between them. The CDR3 region is CASSSARNTIYF. The CDR3 DNA sequence: TGTGCCAGCAGTTCGGCCCGAAACACCATATATTTT. Combining the CDR3 with reference TRBV28 and TRBJ1-3 gives the whole variable domain DVKVTQSSRYLVKRTGEKVFLECVQDMDHENMFWYRQDPGLGLRLIYFSYDVKMKEKGDIPEGYSVSREKKERFSLILESASTNQTSMYLCASSSARNTIYFGEGSWLTVV.

CDR3 sequence reads: CASSLGQGASSGGYTF. The DNA of the CDR3 is TGTGCCAGCAGTTTAGGGCAGGGGGCATCATCCGGCGGCTACACCTTC. This sequence joins TRBV27 and TRBJ1-2, with 8 bases fitting TRBD1. This CDR3 comprises 16 residues. Looked up from germline, CDR1 is MNHEY and CDR2 is SMNVEV (reference sequence). J gave up 8 bases and V 2 bases, and 13 bases lay outside the gene matches.

The chain combines TRBV5-1 with TRBJ2-7; TRBD1 is a possible D gene (6 bases). The CDR3 is 13 amino acids. Trimming removed 0 bases from V and 5 bases from J, with 9 bases in between. From germline, CDR1 is SGHRS and CDR2 YFSETQ. CDR3 DNA: TGCGCCAGCAGCTTGGACAGGGTTGACGAGCAGTACTTC. Translated: CASSLDRVDEQYF.

The chain recombines TRBV25-1 with TRBJ1-1; TRBD1 aligns across 7 bases. With V trimmed by 6 bases and J by 5 bases, 0 bases remained unmatched. The CDR3 consists of 11 residues. Germline V CDR1 and CDR2: MGHDK, SYGVNS. CDR3 coding DNA: TGTGCCAGCAGGGACAGGACTGAAGCTTTCTTT. Its protein product is CASRDRTEAFF.

This clonotype was seen a few times. V usage is TRBV28 and J usage is TRBJ2-6; 7 bases are a match to TRBD1. V dropped 1 base and J dropped 3; count of bases not matched to a gene: 6. Looked up from germline, CDR1 is MDHEN and CDR2 is SYDVKM. The CDR3 has 17 residues. The CDR3 loop is CASSLLKGASGANVLTF. The CDR3 region has the DNA TGTGCCAGCAGTTTATTAAAGGGGGCTAGTGGGGCCAACGTCCTGACTTTC.

At least ten counts were recorded for this clonotype. The V and J genes are TRBV18 and TRBJ1-5, with D possibly TRBD1 on 5 matching bases. This CDR3 comprises 13 residues. Trimming took off 4 bases at V and 5 bases at J, with 9 bases between the two ends. The V gene's germline CDR1 is KGHSH and CDR2 LQKENI. CDR3 protein: CASSLTGDQPQHF. The CDR3 nucleotides are TGTGCCAGCTCACTTACAGGAGATCAGCCCCAGCATTTT.

The V gene is TRBV7-2, the J gene TRBJ2-1; 10 positions match TRBD2. Germline CDR1 reads SGHTA; CDR2 reads FQGNSA. The length of the CDR3 is 16 residues. Trimming cost V 5 bases and J 4 bases; bases outside gene matches: 8. CDR3 in amino acids: CASSPFGTSAYNEQFF. DNA of the CDR3: TGTGCCAGCAGCCCTTTTGGGACTAGCGCGTACAATGAGCAGTTCTTC. Together with reference TRBV7-2 and TRBJ2-1, the CDR3 gives the full variable domain: GAGVSQSPSNKVTEKGKDVELRCDPISGHTALYWYRQSLGQGLEFLIYFQGNSAPDKSGLPSDRFSAERTGGSVSTLTIQRTQQEDSAVYLCASSPFGTSAYNEQFFGPGTRLTVL.

The chain joins TRBV7-2 to TRBJ1-2; possibly TRBD1 for D (5 bases). The V gene lost 7 bases and the J gene lost 2 bases, with 8 bases spanning the gap. The CDR3 has 12 residues. From germline, CDR1 is SGHTA and CDR2 FQGNSA. This CDR3 reads CASTAGNYGYTF. The CDR3 coding sequence is TGTGCCAGCACCGCAGGGAACTATGGCTACACCTTC.

The chain has TRBV15 and TRBJ2-1; D unresolved. This CDR3 spans 14 amino acids. Between the trimmed V and J ends, which lost 4 bases and 9 bases, there was a span of 16 bases. Germline V CDR1 and CDR2: LNHNV, YYDKDF (reference sequence). CDR3 amino acids: CATSKTDLVGEQFF. The CDR3 DNA reads as TGTGCCACCAGCAAAACCGATTTAGTGGGTGAGCAGTTCTTC.

This clonotype was observed a few times. V usage is TRBV28 and J usage is TRBJ2-1; tentative D call: TRBD1 (5 bases). This CDR3 contains 16 residues. In germline, CDR1 is MDHEN, CDR2 SYDVKM. V was pared by 4 bases and J by 6 bases, with 19 bases between. The CDR3 bases are TGTGCCAGCAGTTCGCCGACAGAGCTCGCAGGCAATGAGCAGTTCTTC. This gives the protein CASSSPTELAGNEQFF.

The chain combines TRBV28 with TRBJ2-7; D is perhaps TRBD1 (6 bases). The CDR3 covers 13 residues. With 10 bases removed from V and 0 bases from J, the gap between germline ends came to 13 bases. The germline V gene has CDR1 MDHEN and CDR2 SYDVKM. This CDR3 reads CATYKTGSYEQYF. The CDR3 region has the DNA TGTGCCACCTACAAGACAGGCTCCTACGAGCAGTACTTC.

The chain combines TRBV7-9 with TRBJ2-7, with D maybe TRBD2 (6 bases). Deletions cut 2 bases from V and 0 bases from J, with 14 bases between. CDR3 length: 16 residues. Germline CDR1 and CDR2: SEHNR and FQNEAQ (reference sequence). The CDR3 is CASSLFGDFLSYEQYF. The CDR3 DNA reads TGTGCCAGCAGCTTATTTGGGGACTTCCTCTCCTACGAGCAGTACTTC. The whole variable domain, remainder taken from reference TRBV7-9 and TRBJ2-7, is DTGVSQNPRHKITKRGQNVTFRCDPISEHNRLYWYRQTLGQGPEFLTYFQNEAQLEKSRLLSDRFSAERPKGSFSTLEIQRTEQGDSAMYLCASSLFGDFLSYEQYFGPGTRLTVT.

This clonotype was seen a handful of times. CDR3 DNA sequence: TGTGCCAGCAGTGTCACAGGGCCCACCGGGGAGCTGTTTTTT. As protein: CASSVTGPTGELFF. V is TRBV27 and J is TRBJ2-2, with a tentative D call TRBD1 (6 bases). CDR1 MNHEY and CDR2 SMNVEV come from the germline V gene (reference sequence). This CDR3 spans 14 amino acids. Trimming stripped 5 bases from V and 4 bases from J, with 11 bases between.

This clonotype was counted between two and nine times. The CDR3 here is CSARDPLAGGLARETQYF. CDR3 sequence (DNA): TGCAGTGCTAGAGATCCACTAGCGGGGGGGCTTGCTCGAGAGACCCAGTACTTC. This chain uses TRBV20-1 with TRBJ2-5; 13 bases map to TRBD2. CDR3 size: 18 residues. Per the germline V gene, CDR1 is DFQATT and CDR2 is SNEGSKA (reference sequence). J gave up 4 bases and V 0 bases, and 11 bases lay outside the gene matches.

The chain uses TRBV3-1 and TRBJ2-1; D possibly corresponds to TRBD1 (5 bases). Germline V gene lookup returns CDR1 LGHDT and CDR2 YNNKEL (reference sequence). Trimming took off 7 bases at V and 8 bases at J, with 12 bases between the two ends. The length of the CDR3 is 12 residues. CDR3 DNA: TGTGCCAGCATCGGACATGGGGATGAGCAGTTCTTC. Its translation is CASIGHGDEQFF.

Only a few counts were recorded for this clonotype. V gene TRBV12-3 or TRBV12-4 combines with J gene TRBJ1-1, with D maybe TRBD1 (5 bases). The CDR3 contains 16 residues. The V end lost 9 bases, the J end lost 7 bases, and 27 bases lay between the germline ends. CDR3 region: CASREGSRVAVIEAFF. The CDR3 bases are TGTGCCAGTAGGGAGGGGTCGAGAGTAGCGGTGATTGAAGCTTTCTTT.

J is TRBJ2-1 and V is TRBV6-2 or TRBV6-3, with unresolved D. Per germline, CDR1 MNHEY and CDR2 SVGEGT. V was cut by 6 bases and J by 10 bases, with 19 bases left in between. The CDR3 contains 14 residues. CDR3 sequence (DNA): TGTGCCAGCAGCCTTACTCTTTTGCTGGGGGAGCAGTTCTTC. Its protein product is CASSLTLLLGEQFF.

This clonotype came up a few times. This chain joins TRBV19 and TRBJ1-1, with 7 bases lining up with TRBD1. Looked up from germline, CDR1 is LNHDA and CDR2 is SQIVND (reference sequence). Trimming at V came to 9 bases and at J to 6 bases, leaving 10 bases not matched to a gene. The CDR3 covers 13 residues. CDR3 coding DNA: TGTGCCAGCAGAACAGGGGAAGTACCTGAAGCTTTCTTT. It yields the protein CASRTGEVPEAFF.

In this sample, this clonotype turned up many times. The chain carries TRBV6-2 or TRBV6-3 and TRBJ2-3; the match to TRBD2 covers 10 bases. The CDR3 runs 15 residues. The V gene's germline CDR1 is MNHEY and CDR2 SVGEGT. The V segment lost 10 bases and the J segment 2 bases; nucleotides outside the gene matches: 9. CDR3 residues: CATLAGAIDTDTQYF. For the CDR3, the DNA is TGTGCCACCCTAGCGGGGGCCATAGACACAGATACGCAGTATTTT.

The chain couples TRBV7-9 to TRBJ2-7, with D perhaps matching TRBD1 (5 bases). The CDR3 covers 13 residues. The germline V and J ends were trimmed by 5 bases and 2 bases, with 10 bases remaining between them. Germline V gene data show CDR1 as SEHNR and CDR2 as FQNEAQ (reference sequence). The CDR3 protein is CASSPQGTYEQYF. As DNA, the CDR3 is TGTGCCAGCAGCCCCCAGGGTACCTACGAGCAGTACTTC.